These 27 T cell receptor beta chains share one sample of origin, sequenced in a study of OX40 agonist ivuxolimab in advanced cancers. Sequencing was performed with immunoSEQ multiplex PCR; in TCRdb, only in-frame clones are kept and a portion is missing. The table lists about 54,000 clones, approximately 89% of them singletons. This specimen consisted of CD4+ or CD8+ T cells sorted from blood, obtained in a trial of the OX40 agonist ivuxolimab. The receptors stem from an adult with an advanced solid tumor such as melanoma, head and neck, liver or kidney cancer.

The rearrangement links TRBV15 to TRBJ2-7, with D possibly being TRBD1 (6 bases). The V gene lost 3 bases and the J gene lost 4 bases, with 13 bases spanning the gap. There are 14 residues in the CDR3. Germline-derived CDR1 and CDR2 are LNHNV and YYDKDF (reference sequence). CDR3 sequence reads: CATSSEQGPYEQYF. CDR3 DNA: TGTGCCACCAGCAGTGAACAGGGACCTTACGAGCAGTACTTC.

Details on this clone: The junction departs from germline at one end; a sequencing error may be responsible. This chain connects TRBV5-1 to TRBJ2-7, with TRBD1 identical over 11 bases. Germline assignment: CDR1 SGHRS and CDR2 YFSETQ. The CDR3 sequence is 14 residues long. CDR3 amino acids: CASRIGQGAYGQYF. As DNA, the CDR3 is TGCGCCAGCCGTATCGGACAGGGGGCCTACGGGCAGTACTTC.

This rearrangement joins TRBV4-1 to TRBJ2-5; 8 bases fit TRBD1. The V gene's germline CDR1 is MGHRA and CDR2 YSYEKL. V shed 3 bases and J 2 bases; nucleotides not matched to a gene: 2. The CDR3 runs to 14 residues. Here the CDR3 DNA reads TGCGCCAGCAGCCAGTACAGGGGGCAAGAGACCCAGTACTTC. Its translation is CASSQYRGQETQYF.

This clone was detected once. The J gene is TRBJ1-5, the V gene TRBV5-8; the D gene is possibly TRBD1 (5 bases). This CDR3 is 15 amino acids long. The germline V and J ends were trimmed by 1 base and 6 bases, with 14 bases remaining between them. Looked up from germline, CDR1 is SGHTS and CDR2 is YDEGEE. This CDR3 reads CASSLSRGNGQPQHF. CDR3 DNA: TGTGCCAGCAGCTTGTCTCGGGGGAACGGTCAGCCCCAGCATTTT.

The chain couples TRBV28 to TRBJ2-4, with D tentatively TRBD1 or TRBD2 (6 bases each). Germline V CDR1 and CDR2: MDHEN, SYDVKM. Trimming left V 6 bases short and J 0 bases short, with 18 bases between. The CDR3 length is 17 residues. The CDR3 DNA is TGTGCCAGCAGACCTAGGCAGGGGAGGCTAGCCAAAAACATTCAGTACTTC. Its protein is CASRPRQGRLAKNIQYF. The whole variable domain, filled in from reference TRBV28 and TRBJ2-4, reads DVKVTQSSRYLVKRTGEKVFLECVQDMDHENMFWYRQDPGLGLRLIYFSYDVKMKEKGDIPEGYSVSREKKERFSLILESASTNQTSMYLCASRPRQGRLAKNIQYFGAGTRLSVL.

The V and J genes are TRBV6-1 and TRBJ2-7; TRBD2 is a possible D gene (6 bases). Trimming took off 6 bases at V and 1 base at J, with 13 bases between the two ends. The CDR3 covers 14 residues. Germline-derived CDR1 and CDR2 are MNHNS and SASEGT. This chain's CDR3 is CASSPGGRSYEQYF. In DNA, the CDR3 is TGTGCCAGCAGCCCAGGAGGGCGGTCCTACGAGCAGTACTTC.

CDR3 sequence reads: CAISGSIFLDRGNYEQYF. In nucleotides, the CDR3 is TGTGCCATCAGTGGAAGCATATTCCTGGACAGGGGAAACTACGAGCAGTACTTC. V and J are TRBV10-3 and TRBJ2-7; 9 bases fit TRBD1. The V segment lost 4 bases and the J segment 3 bases; nucleotides outside the gene matches: 16. Germline values: CDR1 ENHRY, CDR2 SYGVKD. The CDR3 sequence is 18 residues long.

V and J are TRBV6-4 and TRBJ2-3; 12 bases are a match to TRBD2. Per germline, CDR1 MRHNA and CDR2 SNTAGT. This CDR3 is built from 20 residues. Losses at the gene ends were 3 bases for V and 3 bases for J; bases not matched to a gene: 16. CDR3 loop: CASSETRLCSSGRVTDTQYF. The CDR3 DNA sequence: TGTGCCAGCAGTGAGACTCGTTTATGTTCTAGCGGGAGGGTAACAGATACGCAGTATTTT.

The rearrangement joins TRBV5-1 to TRBJ1-2, with TRBD1 identical over 9 bases. The junction had 7 bases not matched to a gene; V was cut back by 0 bases and J by 4 bases. The CDR3 is made up of 16 amino acids. CDR1 and CDR2 (germline): SGHRS, YFSETQ. The CDR3 loop is CASSLEPGQGIYGYTF. CDR3 DNA sequence: TGCGCCAGCAGCTTGGAACCGGGACAGGGTATCTATGGCTACACCTTC.

The gene calls are TRBV7-3 and TRBJ2-2, with 8 bases fitting TRBD1. The CDR3 is made up of 16 amino acids. The germline gives CDR1 SGHTA, CDR2 FQGTGA. V trimming: 2 bases; J trimming: 0 bases; junction bases outside the gene matches: 2. CDR3 residues: CASSLQGASNTGELFF. CDR3 nucleotides: TGTGCCAGCAGCTTACAGGGGGCGTCGAACACCGGGGAGCTGTTTTTT. Filled out from reference TRBV7-3 and TRBJ2-2, the complete variable domain reads GAGVSQTPSNKVTEKGKYVELRCDPISGHTALYWYRQSLGQGPEFLIYFQGTGAADDSGLPNDRFFAVRPEGSVSTLKIQRTERGDSAVYLCASSLQGASNTGELFFGEGSRLTVL.

This chain links TRBV18 with TRBJ1-6; 7 bases fit TRBD1. Germline-derived CDR1 and CDR2 are KGHSH and LQKENI. Trimming at V came to 2 bases and at J to 14 bases, leaving 6 bases not matched to a gene. The CDR3 has 13 amino acids. CDR3 amino acids: CASSPETGTTLHF. The CDR3 DNA follows: TGTGCCAGCTCACCAGAGACAGGGACAACCCTCCACTTT.

The V and J genes are TRBV4-1 and TRBJ1-5, with D tentatively TRBD1 (5 bases). V dropped 0 bases and J dropped 4 bases, with 10 bases sitting between them. The CDR3 sequence is 15 residues long. Germline values: CDR1 MGHRA, CDR2 YSYEKL. The CDR3 spells CASSQDSGANQPQHF. Written as DNA, the CDR3 is TGCGCCAGCAGCCAAGATAGCGGGGCAAATCAGCCCCAGCATTTT.

This clone was observed a few times. This sequence joins TRBV5-6 and TRBJ2-1; 10 positions agree with TRBD2. The CDR3 sequence is 16 residues long. V dropped 0 bases and J dropped 4; count of bases not matched to a gene: 4. Per germline, CDR1 SGHDT and CDR2 YYEEEE. The CDR3 sequence: CASSLGASGGYNEQFF. The CDR3 bases are TGTGCCAGCAGCTTGGGGGCTAGCGGGGGTTACAATGAGCAGTTCTTC.

The chain combines TRBV5-1 with TRBJ2-3, with 9 bases matching TRBD2. The CDR3 is 17 amino acids. Trimming cost V 0 bases and J 6 bases; bases outside gene matches: 11. The germline V gene encodes CDR1 SGHRS and CDR2 YFSETQ. CDR3 in DNA: TGCGCCAGCAGCTTGGGGCGGGGCGGACTAGCGTCCGATACGCAGTATTTT. This encodes CASSLGRGGLASDTQYF.

This clone was seen a single time. J is TRBJ2-5 and V is TRBV7-9; unclear D gene. Germline lookup yields CDR1 SEHNR and CDR2 FQNEAQ (reference sequence). Trimming removed 1 base from V and 5 bases from J, with 5 bases in between. The CDR3 consists of 12 residues. The CDR3 protein is CASSLGTETQYF. CDR3 in DNA: TGTGCCAGCAGCTTAGGAACGGAGACCCAGTACTTC.

The chain joins TRBV5-5 to TRBJ2-5; 8 positions match TRBD1. J lost 5 bases, V lost 4 bases, and 10 bases had no gene match. Germline lookup yields CDR1 SGHKS and CDR2 YYEKEE (reference sequence). There are 15 residues in the CDR3. In nucleotides, the CDR3 is TGTGCCAGCAGCACCCTGACAGGGGCCGGCGAGACCCAGTACTTC. This sequence encodes CASSTLTGAGETQYF.

V is TRBV4-1 and J is TRBJ2-1; 8 bases fit TRBD2. Losses at the gene ends were 4 bases for V and 4 bases for J; bases not matched to a gene: 12. Germline V gives CDR1 MGHRA, CDR2 YSYEKL. CDR3 length equals 17 residues. The DNA of the CDR3 is TGCGCCAGCAGCCGAGTAGCGGGGCCTATCTTTTACAATGAGCAGTTCTTC. Protein: CASSRVAGPIFYNEQFF.

This rearrangement joins TRBV12-2 to TRBJ2-7; the table's D call, TRBD2, was not checked against the DNA. TRBV12-2 is labeled a pseudogene. The CDR3 consists of 17 residues. The CDR3, as DNA: TGTGCAAGTCGCTTAGATGTTAGCGGGAGTTTGGTATACGAGCAGTACTTC. Translating gives CASRLDVSGSLVYEQYF.

V and J are TRBV7-9 and TRBJ1-2; weak D call: TRBD1 (5 bases). CDR3 length: 13 amino acids. Trimming took off 1 base at V and 4 bases at J, with 7 bases between the two ends. The V gene's germline CDR1 is SEHNR and CDR2 FQNEAQ (reference sequence). The CDR3 DNA is TGTGCCAGCAGCTTAGGGGGCGGCTATGGCTACACCTTC. It specifies CASSLGGGYGYTF.

With respect to this clone: The same CDR3 arises from other DNA sequences in this sample as well. This rearrangement joins TRBV5-1 to TRBJ2-7; 8 bases map to TRBD1. The CDR3 loop spans 15 amino acids. Germline assignment: CDR1 SGHRS and CDR2 YFSETQ. Trimming cost V 0 bases and J 4 bases; bases outside gene matches: 6. CDR3 sequence reads: CASSLEGQGAYEQYF. CDR3 bases: TGCGCCAGCAGCTTGGAGGGGCAGGGGGCGTACGAGCAGTACTTC.

This chain connects TRBV4-1 to TRBJ2-5, with D possibly being TRBD2 (5 bases). The V gene lost 4 bases and the J gene lost 7 bases, with 22 bases spanning the gap. Germline assignment: CDR1 MGHRA and CDR2 YSYEKL. CDR3 length equals 16 residues. CDR3 bases: TGCGCCAGCAGCCTGCGATTGGGTGAGAGGGAAAGGACCCAGTACTTC. Residues: CASSLRLGERERTQYF.

The chain couples TRBV28 to TRBJ1-6, with TRBD1 matching over 7 bases. From germline, CDR1 is MDHEN and CDR2 SYDVKM. Trimming took 3 bases from V and 0 from J; bases not matched to a gene: 8. The CDR3 length is 18 residues. CDR3 coding DNA: TGTGCCAGCAGTTTCGGGCAGGGGGATAACTCCTATAATTCACCCCTCCACTTT. As protein: CASSFGQGDNSYNSPLHF.

V usage is TRBV9 and J usage is TRBJ2-3; D assignment may be TRBD1 or TRBD2 (5 bases each). V was cut by 0 bases and J by 8 bases, with 10 bases left in between. The V gene's germline CDR1 is SGDLS and CDR2 YYNGEE. The CDR3 is 13 amino acids. The CDR3 reads CASSVEGSGTQYF. The CDR3 bases are TGTGCCAGCAGCGTAGAGGGGAGTGGTACGCAGTATTTT.

Turning to this clone: The identical CDR3 is also encoded by other nucleotide sequences in the sample. This chain joins TRBV14 and TRBJ1-6; D is perhaps TRBD1 (5 bases). Germline CDR1 and CDR2: SGHDN and FVKESK. The CDR3 extends over 15 amino acids. Trimming pared 2 bases from V and 5 bases from J, leaving 10 bases between. In DNA form, the CDR3 reads TGTGCCAGCAGCCAACGACAGCCGGATAATTCACCCCTCCACTTT. This gives the protein CASSQRQPDNSPLHF.

The chain employs TRBV6-1 and TRBJ1-2; D is unresolved. Germline loops: CDR1 MNHNS, CDR2 SASEGT. The CDR3 sequence is 11 residues long. V lost 8 bases to trimming and J lost 0 bases, with 4 bases between them. CDR3 nucleotide sequence: TGTGCCAGCCAGGCTAACTATGGCTACACCTTC. Amino acid sequence: CASQANYGYTF.

The chain uses TRBV7-9 and TRBJ1-2; TRBD1 aligns across 7 bases. V shed 5 bases, J shed 4 bases, and the junction held 4 bases outside the gene matches. Germline V gene lookup returns CDR1 SEHNR and CDR2 FQNEAQ (reference sequence). The CDR3 length is 13 residues. CDR3 region: CASSPGQFYGYTF. CDR3 DNA sequence: TGTGCCAGCAGCCCGGGACAGTTCTATGGCTACACCTTC.

This clone was picked up one time. This sequence joins TRBV7-2 and TRBJ1-2; 12 nucleotides match TRBD1. The junction had 4 bases not matched to a gene; V was cut back by 2 bases and J by 6 bases. From germline, CDR1 is SGHTA and CDR2 FQGNSA. The CDR3 covers 15 residues. For the CDR3, the DNA is TGTGCCAGCAGCTTAACCGGGACAGGGGGCGATGGCTACACCTTC. It specifies CASSLTGTGGDGYTF.